The T cell receptor (beta chain) described here comes from a study of neoadjuvant anti-PD-1 for oral cavity cancer. Study-level points and caveats: Each response group had just three patients in TCR analyses. Higher pretreatment blood Treg/Th17 ratios correlated with higher pretreatment blood and lower post-treatment tumor TCRbeta clonality.

Tumor libraries mostly used about 5.1 ug genomic DNA, two replicates each. Clones were read by immunoSEQ multiplex PCR, and TCRdb kept only the in-frame ones, dropping some. The data contain tens of thousands of clones, over 20% of them singletons. For this clone: What it recognizes is unknown.

The CDR3 runs 15 residues. With 2 bases removed from V and 2 bases from J, the gap between germline ends came to 11 bases. Looked up from germline, CDR1 is MNHEY and CDR2 is SMNVEV (reference sequence). Time point reported: after neoadjuvant nivolumab, at surgical resection. This clonotype originated in a person aged 35-79 years with oral cavity squamous cell carcinoma. The sample here was tumor tissue, taken after nivolumab (anti-PD-1) treatment. The chain employs TRBV27 and TRBJ2-3; maybe TRBD2 (6 bases). DNA for the CDR3: TGTGCCAGCAGTTTAGTAGCGGCACTCACAGATACGCAGTATTTT. It codes for CASSLVAALTDTQYF.